This is a list of T cell receptor beta chains from one sample in a study of blood T cell repertoires in COVID-19. Clones were read by immunoSEQ multiplex PCR, and TCRdb kept only the in-frame ones, dropping some. The table has roughly 150,000 clones, approximately 87% seen once. The source material was peripheral blood. These receptors were obtained from a woman in her sixties or seventies with acute or convalescent COVID-19. The CDR3 runs from the conserved cysteine through the conserved F or W. A D gene is named only where the DNA matches it firmly. Where a row states a size, it is once, few, many or the class of an expanded clone; other rows omit it.

TRBJ1-2	TRBV19	-	TRBD1	TGTGCCAGTACCCAAGGTCGGGACAGGGAGTACGGCTACACCTTC	CASTQGRDREYGYTF
TRBJ2-2	TRBV18	-	TRBD1	TGTGCCAGCTCACCCAGACAGGGGAACACCGGGGAGCTGTTTTTT	CASSPRQGNTGELFF
TRBJ1-5	TRBV19	once	-	TGTGCCAGTAGTATAAACCGTAAGGGGCCTAGCAATCAGCCCCAGCATTTT	CASSINRKGPSNQPQHF
TRBJ2-5	TRBV10-3	-	TRBD1	TGTGCCATCAGTGATCTGGGACAGGACCAAGAGACCCAGTACTTC	CAISDLGQDQETQYF
TRBJ1-6	TRBV28	-	-	TGTGCCAGCAGTTTAGCCGGGAGCTATAATTCACCCCTCCACTTT	CASSLAGSYNSPLHF
TRBJ1-5	TRBV7-9	-	-	TGTGCCAGCAGCTTAGGAGGGTTGGTCAATCAGCCCCAGCATTTT	CASSLGGLVNQPQHF
TRBJ2-1	TRBV5-4	-	-	TGTGCCAGTACGACCGCAGGAGGGCACCACAATGAGCAGTTCTTC	CASTTAGGHHNEQFF
TRBJ1-6	TRBV20-1	-	-	TGCAGTGCTAGTCCGCAGGGGACCTATAATTCACCCCTCCACTTT	CSASPQGTYNSPLHF
TRBJ1-1	TRBV15	-	-	TGTGCCACCAGCAGAGAGGGGGCCCGGGGAGCTTTCTTT	CATSREGARGAFF
TRBJ2-7	TRBV4-3	few	TRBD2	TGCGCCAGCAGCCGCAGCGGGGACTCCTACGAGCAGTACTTC	CASSRSGDSYEQYF
TRBJ2-2	TRBV5-1	-	TRBD2	TGCGCCAGCAGCTTATTAGCGGGAGTTTACGCCGGGGAGCTGTTTTTT	CASSLLAGVYAGELFF
TRBJ1-5	TRBV28	-	TRBD1	TGTGCCAGCAGTTCCCGGACAGGGATACAGCCCCAGCATTTT	CASSSRTGIQPQHF
TRBJ2-5	TRBV9	once	-	TGTGCCAGCAGCCCCCTGCCCAGGCTGGGCCAAGAGACCCAGTACTTC	CASSPLPRLGQETQYF
TRBJ2-1	TRBV10-3	-	-	TGTGCCATCAGTGAGTCGATAGCAGGGGCCTACAATGAGCAGTTCTTC	CAISESIAGAYNEQFF
TRBJ2-1	TRBV11-1	-	-	TGTGCCAGCAGCTCCGACGGGGGACCCTACAATGAGCAGTTCTTC	CASSSDGGPYNEQFF
TRBJ2-5	TRBV3-1/TRBV3-2	few	-	TGTGCCAGCAGCCTCCTCGGGGGATATGTAGAGACCCAGTACTTC	CASSLLGGYVETQYF
TRBJ2-5	TRBV5-1	-	-	TGCGCCAGCAGCCAAGACAGTGCGCTGTACTTC	CASSQDSALYF
TRBJ1-1	TRBV15	-	TRBD1	TGTGCCACCAGCGCGCAAGACAGGGTATTCACTGAAGCTTTCTTT	CATSAQDRVFTEAFF
TRBJ2-3	TRBV30	few	TRBD2	TGTGCCTGGTCCGGGGGGGAAACAGATACGCAGTATTTT	CAWSGGETDTQYF
TRBJ2-7	TRBV28	-	-	TGTGCCAGCAGTTTCGACGGGACCTACGAGCAGTACTTC	CASSFDGTYEQYF
TRBJ2-7	TRBV2	-	-	TGTGCCAGCAGATTGCTAGCACACGAGCAGTACTTC	CASRLLAHEQYF
TRBJ1-1	TRBV4-2	-	-	TGTGCCAGCAGCCCTGCAGGGGTTACTGAAGCTTTCTTT	CASSPAGVTEAFF
TRBJ2-2	TRBV28	-	TRBD2	TGTGCCAGCAGTTTGGGACTAGCGGGAGGTGGGGAGCTGTTTTTT	CASSLGLAGGGELFF
TRBJ2-1	TRBV19	-	TRBD2	TGTGCCAGTAGTATAGCTGCGGGAGCATCATACAATGAGCAGTTCTTC	CASSIAAGASYNEQFF
TRBJ2-2	TRBV30	-	TRBD1	TGTGCCTGGAGTATCCGGGACAGGGATACCGGGGAGCTGTTTTTT	CAWSIRDRDTGELFF
TRBJ1-2	TRBV7-2	-	-	TGTGCCAGCAGCTTAGATGCAGGGTTGGGCTATGGCTACACCTTC	CASSLDAGLGYGYTF
TRBJ1-5	TRBV15	once	TRBD1	TGTGCCACCAGCGACAGGGCAGGAAATCAGCCCCAGCATTTT	CATSDRAGNQPQHF
TRBJ1-5	TRBV2	-	-	TGTGCCAGCAGTGAACCAGGCAATAGCAATCAGCCCCAGCATTTT	CASSEPGNSNQPQHF
TRBJ2-1	TRBV9	-	TRBD1	TGTGCCAGCAGCGTAGAGGGACAGGGTGTACATGAGCAGTTCTTC	CASSVEGQGVHEQFF
TRBJ2-3	TRBV19	-	-	TGTGCCAGTAAGGATATGAGGGGGGGAGGTCGGACAGATACGCAGTATTTT	CASKDMRGGGRTDTQYF
TRBJ1-6	TRBV30	-	-	TGTGCCTGGAGTGGGAGACTGATTAATTCACCCCTCCACTTT	CAWSGRLINSPLHF
TRBJ2-2	TRBV9	once	TRBD1	TGTGCCAGCAGCGTAGCGGGCAGGGGGAAATCGAACACCGGGGAGCTGTTTTTT	CASSVAGRGKSNTGELFF
TRBJ1-2	TRBV6-5	-	-	TGTGCCAGCAGTTATCTAACAGGCGACAACTATGGCTACACCTTC	CASSYLTGDNYGYTF
TRBJ1-2	TRBV3-1/TRBV3-2	-	-	TGTGCCAGCAGCCAAGGATTAACAAGGGGTCAAGTGTACTATGGCTACACCTTC	CASSQGLTRGQVYYGYTF
TRBJ2-7	TRBV12-3/TRBV12-4	-	-	TGTGCCAGCAGTAAAACATACGAGCAGTACTTC	CASSKTYEQYF
TRBJ2-7	TRBV28	-	TRBD2	TGTGCCAGCAGAGAAAGCGGGAGTCCTTCCTACGAGCAGTACTTC	CASRESGSPSYEQYF
TRBJ2-3	TRBV4-3	-	TRBD2	TGCGCCAGCAGCCAAGCTTGGGATAGCGGGGGTACAGATACGCAGTATTTT	CASSQAWDSGGTDTQYF
TRBJ1-6	TRBV6-5	-	-	TGTGCCAGCAGTTCGCTAATATCACCCCTCCACTTT	CASSSLISPLHF
TRBJ2-3	TRBV28	-	-	TGTGCCAGCAGTTCTGTAACAGATACGCAGTATTTT	CASSSVTDTQYF
TRBJ1-2	TRBV4-3	few	TRBD1	TGCGCCAGCAGCCAAATAGACAGGGCAGGCGGCTACACCTTC	CASSQIDRAGGYTF
TRBJ1-2	TRBV4-2	-	-	TGTGCCAGCAGCCACCCTAATGACAGGAACTATGGCTACACCTTC	CASSHPNDRNYGYTF
TRBJ2-4	TRBV5-6	-	TRBD2	TGTGCCAGCAGCTTGGCCTGGGCCCCGGCGGGAGGTGAGGACATTCAGTACTTC	CASSLAWAPAGGEDIQYF
TRBJ1-1	TRBV18	-	TRBD1	TGTGCCAGCTCACCGGGGACAGGGATCTACACTGAAGCTTTCTTT	CASSPGTGIYTEAFF
TRBJ2-1	TRBV5-1	-	-	TGCGCCAGCAGTCGTACCCCTGTCGGGTACAATGAGCAGTTCTTC	CASSRTPVGYNEQFF
TRBJ1-2	TRBV3-1/TRBV3-2	few	-	TGTGCCAGCAGCCAACGGGGGGCGATTGGCTACACCTTC	CASSQRGAIGYTF
TRBJ2-3	TRBV7-3	-	-	TGTGCCAGTTCAGGGGTCGTCACAGATACGCAGTATTTT	CASSGVVTDTQYF
TRBJ1-2	TRBV5-1	few	-	TGCGCCAGCAGCCCTTCAGGGGACTATGGCTACACCTTC	CASSPSGDYGYTF
TRBJ1-5	TRBV2	-	-	TGTGCCAGCAGTGAAGAGGGGTTTCAGCCCCAGCATTTT	CASSEEGFQPQHF
TRBJ1-5	TRBV27	few	-	TGTGCCAGCAGTCCGACGACAGGCTGGCCCCAGCATTTT	CASSPTTGWPQHF
TRBJ2-7	TRBV30	-	-	TGTGCCTGGAGTGTAAGCAGGAACTACGAGCAGTACTTC	CAWSVSRNYEQYF